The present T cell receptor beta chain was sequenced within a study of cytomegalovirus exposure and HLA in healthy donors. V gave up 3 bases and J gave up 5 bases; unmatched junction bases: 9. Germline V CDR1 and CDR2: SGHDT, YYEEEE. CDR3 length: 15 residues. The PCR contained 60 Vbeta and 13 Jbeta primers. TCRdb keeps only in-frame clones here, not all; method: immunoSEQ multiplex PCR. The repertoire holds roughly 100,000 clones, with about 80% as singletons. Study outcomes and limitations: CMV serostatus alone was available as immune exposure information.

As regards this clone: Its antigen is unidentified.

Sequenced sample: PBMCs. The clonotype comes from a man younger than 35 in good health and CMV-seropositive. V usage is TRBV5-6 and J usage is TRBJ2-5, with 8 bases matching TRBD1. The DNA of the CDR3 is TGTGCCAGCAGCTCGATCCAGGGGGCAGGGGAGACCCAGTACTTC. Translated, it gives CASSSIQGAGETQYF. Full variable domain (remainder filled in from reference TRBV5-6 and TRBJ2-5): DAGVTQSPTHLIKTRGQQVTLRCSPKSGHDTVSWYQQALGQGPQFIFQYYEEEERQRGNFPDRFSGHQFPNYSSELNVNALLLGDSALYLCASSSIQGAGETQYFGPGTRLLVL.